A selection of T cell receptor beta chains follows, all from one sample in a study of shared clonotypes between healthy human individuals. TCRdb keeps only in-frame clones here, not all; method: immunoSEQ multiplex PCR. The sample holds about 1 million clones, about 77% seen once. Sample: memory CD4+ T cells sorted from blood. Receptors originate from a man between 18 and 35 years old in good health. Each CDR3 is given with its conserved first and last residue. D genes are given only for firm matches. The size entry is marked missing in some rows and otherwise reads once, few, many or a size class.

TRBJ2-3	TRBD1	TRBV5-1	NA	TGCGCCAGCAGCTACGACAGGGTTGGGGATACGCAGTATTTT	CASSYDRVGDTQYF
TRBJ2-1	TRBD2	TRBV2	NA	TGTGCCAGCAAACGGGGGGCAGGTAAAGCGGGAGGCCCCGGCAATGAGCAGTTCTTC	CASKRGAGKAGGPGNEQFF
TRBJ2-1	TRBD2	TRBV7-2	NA	TGTGCCAGCCTACCCCCAAGCGGGGTGGGTGAGCAGTTCTTC	CASLPPSGVGEQFF
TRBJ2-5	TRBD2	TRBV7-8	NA	TGTGCCAGCAGCCTGACCGGGACTAGCGGGCAAGAGACCCAGTACTTC	CASSLTGTSGQETQYF
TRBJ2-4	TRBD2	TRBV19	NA	TGTGCCAGTAGTATATTAGGGCTAGCGGGAGGGCCACAGTACTTC	CASSILGLAGGPQYF
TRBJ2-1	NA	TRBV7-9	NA	TGTGCCAGCAGCTTCGGGGGTGGGGACAATGAGCAGTTCTTC	CASSFGGGDNEQFF
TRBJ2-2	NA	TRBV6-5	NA	TGTGCCAGCACTCTACCTACGTCCACCGGGGAGCTGTTTTTT	CASTLPTSTGELFF
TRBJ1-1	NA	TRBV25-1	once	TGTGCCAGCAGTGGGAGGCAGGTTAGCCCCCCGAACACTGAAGCTTTCTTT	CASSGRQVSPPNTEAFF
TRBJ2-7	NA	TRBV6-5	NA	TGTGCCAGCAGTTACTCTATACAGGGTTACGAGCAGTACTTC	CASSYSIQGYEQYF
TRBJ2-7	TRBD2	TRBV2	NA	TGTGCCTCAAGGCCTAGCGGGGTCTACGAGCAGTACTTC	CASRPSGVYEQYF
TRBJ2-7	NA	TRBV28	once	TGTGCCAGCAGTTTCACAGGGTTAGTGGGCTACGAGCAGTACTTC	CASSFTGLVGYEQYF
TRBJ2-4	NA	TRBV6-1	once	TGTGCCAGCAGTGGCAACTCCCCGGGCAAAAACATTCAGTACTTC	CASSGNSPGKNIQYF
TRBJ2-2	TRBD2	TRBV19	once	TGTGCCAGTAGTATAGGCCCCCTAATGGGCGGGGGATGGTCCGGGGAGCTGTTTTTT	CASSIGPLMGGGWSGELFF
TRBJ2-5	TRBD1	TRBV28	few	TGTGCCAGCAGTTTATTTCCCTGGGGGACAGGGGGCAAGAAGACCCAGTACTTC	CASSLFPWGTGGKKTQYF
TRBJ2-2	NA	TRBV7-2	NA	TGTGCCAGCAGTCGAAAGGGCCCCTCCGGGGAGCTGTTTTTT	CASSRKGPSGELFF
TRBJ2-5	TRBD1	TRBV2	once	TGTGCCAGCAGTGAGGGCAGGGGGCAAGAGACCCAGTACTTC	CASSEGRGQETQYF
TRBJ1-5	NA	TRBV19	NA	TGTGCCAGTAGTATCACAGGCCCCCATCAGCCCCAGCATTTT	CASSITGPHQPQHF
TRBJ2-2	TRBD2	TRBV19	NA	TGTGCCAGTAGTATGACTAGCGGGGGGAACACCGGGGAGCTGTTTTTT	CASSMTSGGNTGELFF
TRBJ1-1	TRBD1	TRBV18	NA	TGTGCCAGCTCACCACAAACTATCACCAGCGGACAGGAGGCTTTCTTT	CASSPQTITSGQEAFF
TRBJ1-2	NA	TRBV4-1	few	TGCGCCAGCAGCCAAGCCGGGGACTATAACTATGGCTACACCTTC	CASSQAGDYNYGYTF
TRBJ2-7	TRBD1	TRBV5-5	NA	TGTGCCAGCAGCACCCAGGGACAGGGGGCTGGGGAGCAGTACTTC	CASSTQGQGAGEQYF
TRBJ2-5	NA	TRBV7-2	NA	TGTGCCAGCAGCTTGGATAGCGGAAAGCCGCAAGAGACCCAGTACTTC	CASSLDSGKPQETQYF
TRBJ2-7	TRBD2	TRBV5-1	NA	TGCGCCAGCAGCTTGGCAGCGGGAGGGTCTCGCGAGCAGTACTTC	CASSLAAGGSREQYF
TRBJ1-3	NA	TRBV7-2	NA	TGTGCCAGCAGCCTCGGAGGGAGAAACACCATATATTTT	CASSLGGRNTIYF
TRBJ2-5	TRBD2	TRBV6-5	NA	TGTGCCACCGAGAGGAGCGGGGGAGAGACCCAGTACTTC	CATERSGGETQYF
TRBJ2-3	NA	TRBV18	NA	TGTGCCAGCTCACCATCGAGTTTGCCAGATACGCAGTATTTT	CASSPSSLPDTQYF
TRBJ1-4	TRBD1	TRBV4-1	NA	TGCGCCAGCAGCCAAGATCCGGAGCAAGCGGGACAGGCTAATGAAAAACTGTTTTTT	CASSQDPEQAGQANEKLFF
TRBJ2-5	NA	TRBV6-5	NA	TGTGCCAGCAGCTACACAGGGCTGTCAGAGACCCAGTACTTC	CASSYTGLSETQYF
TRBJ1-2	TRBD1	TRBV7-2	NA	TGTGCCAGCAGCCGCCGGGACAGGGTTGATGGCTACACCTTC	CASSRRDRVDGYTF
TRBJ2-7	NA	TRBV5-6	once	TGTGCCAGCAGCTTGGCCGTACAGGCCCCCAACGAGCAGTACTTC	CASSLAVQAPNEQYF
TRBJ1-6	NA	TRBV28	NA	TGTGCCAGCACTCGGGACACTCTTAATTCACCCCTCCACTTT	CASTRDTLNSPLHF
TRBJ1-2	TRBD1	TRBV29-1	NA	TGCAGCGTGGATTACACAGGGGGCAGTAGAGGTGGCTACACCTTC	CSVDYTGGSRGGYTF
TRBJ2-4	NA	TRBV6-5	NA	TGTGCCAGCAGTTACGGGCAGGGGCCGGAGGACATTCAGTACTTC	CASSYGQGPEDIQYF
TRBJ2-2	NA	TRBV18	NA	TGTGCCAGCTCACCAGGAAACACCGGGGAGCTGTTTTTT	CASSPGNTGELFF
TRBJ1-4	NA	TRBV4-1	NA	TGCGCCAGCAGCCAAGAGACCGCCAGTGAAAAACTGTTTTTT	CASSQETASEKLFF
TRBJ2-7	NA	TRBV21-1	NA	TGTGCCAGCAGCAAGGGACTAGCCTACGAGCAGTACTTC	CASSKGLAYEQYF
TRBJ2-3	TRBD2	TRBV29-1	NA	TGCAGCGTTGGCCTAGCGGGAGAGACGCAGTATTTT	CSVGLAGETQYF
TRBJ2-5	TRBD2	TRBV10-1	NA	TGCGCCAGCAGTAGCGGGAGGGCCGTGGAGACCCAGTACTTC	CASSSGRAVETQYF
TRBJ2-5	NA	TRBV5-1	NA	TGCGCCAGCAGCCGGGGTTTACAAGAGACCCAGTACTTC	CASSRGLQETQYF
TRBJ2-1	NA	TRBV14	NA	TGTGCCAGCAGCCAAGATCCCGGCAATGAGCAGTTCTTC	CASSQDPGNEQFF
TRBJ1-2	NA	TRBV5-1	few	TGCGCCAGCAGCGTCGATCCTGCCAATGGCTACACCTTC	CASSVDPANGYTF
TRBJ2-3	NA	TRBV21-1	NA	TGTGCCAGCAGCAGACTAGCGGGAGACGATACGCAGTATTTT	CASSRLAGDDTQYF
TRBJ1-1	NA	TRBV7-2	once	TGTGCCAGCAGCTCAACAGGGCCGGTAACTGAAGCTTTCTTT	CASSSTGPVTEAFF
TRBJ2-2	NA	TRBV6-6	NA	TGTGCCAGCAGTTACGGGCGGGGGAACACCGGGGAGCTGTTTTTT	CASSYGRGNTGELFF
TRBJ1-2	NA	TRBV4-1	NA	TGCGCCAGCAGCCGAGAAGGAGCTTACTATGGCTACACCTTC	CASSREGAYYGYTF
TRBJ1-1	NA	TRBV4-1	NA	TGCGCCAGCAGCCAAGGGTCCAGGACCTTTGAAGCTTTCTTT	CASSQGSRTFEAFF
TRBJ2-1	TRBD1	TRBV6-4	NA	TGTGCCAGCAGTGACACAGGGGGCCCTAGGAATGAGCAGTTCTTC	CASSDTGGPRNEQFF
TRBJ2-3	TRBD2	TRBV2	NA	TGTGCCAGCAACGCGGGAGTCACAGATACGCAGTATTTT	CASNAGVTDTQYF
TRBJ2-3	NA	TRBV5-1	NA	TGCGCCAGCAGCTTGGGTCTCGCCGCTAGCACAGATACGCAGTATTTT	CASSLGLAASTDTQYF
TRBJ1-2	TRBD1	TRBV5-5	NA	TGTGCCAGCAGCTTGGCGGCATCCGGGACAGGGTATGGCTACACCTTC	CASSLAASGTGYGYTF
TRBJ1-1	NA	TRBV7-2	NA	TGTGCCAGCAGCTTAAGGGAGGGGTCGAACACTGAAGCTTTCTTT	CASSLREGSNTEAFF
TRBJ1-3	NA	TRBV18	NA	TGTGCCAGCTCACGAAAGGTGATTGGCTGGCAGGGGAAAGAGGACTCTGGAAACACCATATATTTT	CASSRKVIGWQGKEDSGNTIYF
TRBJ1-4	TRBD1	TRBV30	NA	TGTGCCACGCTGGGACAGTTTAATGAAAAACTGTTTTTT	CATLGQFNEKLFF
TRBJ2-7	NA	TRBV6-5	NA	TGTGCCAGCAGTTTAGAACCGACACCTCGGCCCTACGAGCAGTACTTC	CASSLEPTPRPYEQYF
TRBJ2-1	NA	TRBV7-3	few	TGTGCCAGCAGCTTACGACAGGCCACCTACAATGAGCAGTTCTTC	CASSLRQATYNEQFF
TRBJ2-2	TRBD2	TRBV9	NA	TGTGCCAGCAGCGTAGGGGAGGGCGGGGAGCTGTTTTTT	CASSVGEGGELFF
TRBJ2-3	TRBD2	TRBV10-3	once	TGTGCCATCAGTGATACTAGCGGGGGTGTCGATACGCAGTATTTT	CAISDTSGGVDTQYF